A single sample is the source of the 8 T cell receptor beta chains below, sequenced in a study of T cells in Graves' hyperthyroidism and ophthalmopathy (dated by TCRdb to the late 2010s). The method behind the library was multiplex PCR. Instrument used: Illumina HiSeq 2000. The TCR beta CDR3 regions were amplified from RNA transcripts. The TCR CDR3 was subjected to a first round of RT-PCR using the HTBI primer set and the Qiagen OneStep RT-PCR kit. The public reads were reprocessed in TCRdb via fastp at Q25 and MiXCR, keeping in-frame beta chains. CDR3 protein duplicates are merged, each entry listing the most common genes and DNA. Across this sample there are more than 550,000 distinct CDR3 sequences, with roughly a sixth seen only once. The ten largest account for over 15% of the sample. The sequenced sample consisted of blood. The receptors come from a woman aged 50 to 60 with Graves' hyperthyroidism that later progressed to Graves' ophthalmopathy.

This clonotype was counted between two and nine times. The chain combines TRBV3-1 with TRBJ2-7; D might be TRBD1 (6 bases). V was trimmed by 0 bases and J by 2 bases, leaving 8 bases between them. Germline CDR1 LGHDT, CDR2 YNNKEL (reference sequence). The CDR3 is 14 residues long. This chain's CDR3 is CASSQDRTAYEQYF. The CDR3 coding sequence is TGTGCCAGCAGCCAAGATAGGACAGCCTACGAGCAGTACTTC.

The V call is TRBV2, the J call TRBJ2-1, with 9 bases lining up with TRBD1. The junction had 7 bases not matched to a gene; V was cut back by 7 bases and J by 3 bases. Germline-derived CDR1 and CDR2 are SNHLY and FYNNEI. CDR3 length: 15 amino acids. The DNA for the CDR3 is TGTGCCAGCACCCCGGGACAGGGACTCTACAATGAGCAGTTCTTC. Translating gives CASTPGQGLYNEQFF.

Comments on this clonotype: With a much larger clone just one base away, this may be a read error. The CDR3 region has the DNA TGTGCCAGCAGCCCTCGGGACAGGGGGACTTATGGCCACACCTTC. Amino acids: CASSPRDRGTYGHTF. The rearrangement joins TRBV7-9 to TRBJ1-2; 11 bases are shared with TRBD1. The CDR3 spans 15 residues. The germline CDR1 and CDR2 sequences are SEHNR and FQNEAQ (reference sequence).

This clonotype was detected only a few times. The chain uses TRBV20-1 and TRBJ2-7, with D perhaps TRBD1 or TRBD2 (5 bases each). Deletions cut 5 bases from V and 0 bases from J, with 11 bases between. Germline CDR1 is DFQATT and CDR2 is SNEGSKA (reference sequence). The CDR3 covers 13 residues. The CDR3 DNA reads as TGCAGTGCTTGGGGGAAAGCCTCCTACGAGCAGTACTTC. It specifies CSAWGKASYEQYF.

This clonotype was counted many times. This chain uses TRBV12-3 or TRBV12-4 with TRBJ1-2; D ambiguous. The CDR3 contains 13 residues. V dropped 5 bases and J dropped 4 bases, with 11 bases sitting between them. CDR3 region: CASSLAVTYGYTF. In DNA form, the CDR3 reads TGTGCCAGCAGTCTGGCCGTGACCTATGGCTACACCTTC.

The CDR3 loop reads CASSYTSGGASEQYF. In DNA, the CDR3 is TGTGCCAGCAGCTACACTAGCGGGGGGGCCTCCGAGCAGTACTTC. The V call is TRBV9, the J call TRBJ2-7; 13 bases are a match to TRBD2. Germline-derived CDR1 and CDR2 are SGDLS and YYNGEE. The CDR3 has 15 amino acids. Unmatched junction bases numbered 7, after V lost 4 bases and J lost 6 bases.

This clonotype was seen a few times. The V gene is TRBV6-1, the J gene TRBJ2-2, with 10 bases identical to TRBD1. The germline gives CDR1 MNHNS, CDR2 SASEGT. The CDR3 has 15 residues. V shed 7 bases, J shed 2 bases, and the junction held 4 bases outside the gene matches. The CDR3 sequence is CASTWTGGNTGELFF. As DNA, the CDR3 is TGTGCCAGCACCTGGACAGGGGGAAACACCGGGGAGCTGTTTTTT.

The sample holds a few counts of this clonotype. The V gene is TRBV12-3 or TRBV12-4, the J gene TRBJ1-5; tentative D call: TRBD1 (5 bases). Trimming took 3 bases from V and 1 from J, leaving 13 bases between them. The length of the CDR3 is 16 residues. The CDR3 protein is CASSFGQGRSNQPQHF. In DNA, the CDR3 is TGTGCCAGCAGTTTTGGGCAGGGTAGAAGCAATCAGCCCCAGCATTTT.